This T cell receptor (beta chain) was profiled in a study of neurological immune-mediated disorders. TCRdb reprocessed the 5' RACE reads with MiXCR, giving one entry per CDR3 protein. The table includes 28,000 or so distinct CDR3 sequences, 20% to 25% detected once. This clonotype ranks as medium-sized (0.01 to 0.1%). The source is an older woman in good health. Material: PBMCs.

CDR3 residues: CASSLTGSGTGTF. The CDR3 DNA follows: TGTGCCAGCAGCTTAACGGGTTCGGGAACGGGGACCTTC. The rearrangement joins TRBV7-3 to TRBJ1-2; no definite D call. V was cut by 0 bases and J by 14 bases, with 16 bases left in between. Germline V lookup: CDR1 SGHTA, CDR2 FQGTGA. This CDR3 has 13 amino acids.